This section outlines one T cell receptor (beta chain) sequence together with its context. It lacks a known antigen. Nothing much larger sits one base from this clone, and base qualities are not available. Receptors were amplified or captured by the immunoSEQ multiplex PCR assay. TCR beta CDR3 sequencing was performed on DNA from the cultured, isolated CD4+ T cells. Per the authors' processing: Non-productive TCR sequences were removed, reads were trimmed to the CDR3 region, and CDR3s of at least 7 amino acids were retained. Antigen-specific clonotypes were identified using the MANAFEST web app by comparison of expansion in peptide wells against reference cultures. To be called positive, a clone needed expansion at FDR<0.05 compared with the reference and with all other wells, an odds ratio greater than 5, and a frequency greater than 0.1% in two replicate wells. A clonotype was called cross-reactive if it was significantly expanded both in SARS-CoV-2 spike wells and in at least one common cold coronavirus spike condition. CDR3 similarity was assessed by Levenshtein distance using the stringdist R package, and unrooted trees were constructed with ape in R 3.6.1. The source is immuneACCESS, and TCRdb retained only in-frame sequences with V and J called. Part of the clones is not carried over; for the studies checked, unresolved V genes explain less than half of this, and the remainder is unexplained. For V, J and clone size, that table is used; D and trimming come from the DNA. The sample records around 67,000 clones, about 81% of which are singletons. The ten largest clonotypes hold 1% to 1.5% of the sample.

There are 14 amino acids in the CDR3, from cysteine to phenylalanine inclusive. Only the CDR3 DNA stays, 42 bases, in frame from base 1. The germline V gene yields SNHLY for CDR1 and FYNNEI for CDR2. Relative to germline, V is missing 10 bases and J is missing 6 bases, with 8 bases of the junction outside any gene match. The entry originates in a study of vaccination effects on CD4 cells after COVID-19 (dated by TCRdb to between 2021 and 2024). Regarding the research as a whole: Post-vaccine samples across the study were collected a median of 72 days after the second dose, with a range of 14 to 241. The Oncomine TCR Beta short-read assay on an Illumina iSeq 100 was used to sequence cultures from other donors in the study. In both COVID-19 convalescent patients and infection-naive vaccine recipients, the study compared SARS-CoV-2 spike-specific CD4+ TCR repertoires from before mRNA vaccination with those from after it. Altogether, nine to ten COVID-19 convalescent patients and several SARS-CoV-2-naive healthy vaccine recipients made up the full study. Here is what the overall study found, with its caveats: Clones induced by infection and clones induced by vaccination both contracted markedly at late timepoints after vaccination, which fits with T cell responses waning over time. The study was limited by a small number of convalescent patients and lacked early post-infection timepoints. In healthy vaccine recipients, vaccine-induced clones were almost all SARS-CoV-2 mono-reactive, with only 1 of 255 being cross-reactive with common cold coronaviruses.

The ViraFEST assay stimulated PBMC with viral peptide pools and then used TCR sequencing to identify antigen-specific CD4+ T cell clonotypes by expansion. After approximately eleven days of culture, CD4+ T cells were isolated with the EasySep CD4+ T cell isolation kit. Each participant received two doses of an mRNA SARS-CoV-2 vaccine, either BNT162b2 or mRNA-1273. None of the healthy vaccine recipients had a prior SARS-CoV-2 infection, which was confirmed by nucleocapsid antibody tests that came back negative both before and after vaccination. A few million PBMC per well were cultured with approximately 10 ug/ml peptides in IMDM containing approximately 4.5% human AB serum, approximately 10 IU/ml IL-2 and gentamicin. Half of the culture medium was replaced with fresh IL-2-containing medium on days 3 and 7. Each peptide stimulation condition was cultured in triplicate wells unless otherwise noted. Using Ficoll-Paque Plus gradient centrifugation, PBMC were separated from whole blood and then either used fresh or cryopreserved at -140C. The overlapping peptide pools covered the spike proteins of SARS-CoV-2 and of the common cold coronaviruses HCoV-NL63, HCoV-OC43 and HCoV-229E. Genomic DNA was extracted from cultured CD4+ T cells with the QIAamp micro DNA kit.

The clonotype comes from a human donor who received a COVID-19 vaccine. The chain uses TRBV2 and TRBJ2-2, with 10 central nucleotides matching TRBD1. The sample in question was CD4+ T cells from PBMCs cultured with HCoV-229E spike peptides, obtained after COVID-19 vaccination. Interpreted using the paper, the cell subset or site label stands for: HCoV-229E spike overlapping peptide pool stimulation. In nucleotides, the sequence is TGTGCCACCGGGGGGACAGGGGTGGCCGGGGAGCTGTTTTTT. Protein translation: CATGGTGVAGELFF.